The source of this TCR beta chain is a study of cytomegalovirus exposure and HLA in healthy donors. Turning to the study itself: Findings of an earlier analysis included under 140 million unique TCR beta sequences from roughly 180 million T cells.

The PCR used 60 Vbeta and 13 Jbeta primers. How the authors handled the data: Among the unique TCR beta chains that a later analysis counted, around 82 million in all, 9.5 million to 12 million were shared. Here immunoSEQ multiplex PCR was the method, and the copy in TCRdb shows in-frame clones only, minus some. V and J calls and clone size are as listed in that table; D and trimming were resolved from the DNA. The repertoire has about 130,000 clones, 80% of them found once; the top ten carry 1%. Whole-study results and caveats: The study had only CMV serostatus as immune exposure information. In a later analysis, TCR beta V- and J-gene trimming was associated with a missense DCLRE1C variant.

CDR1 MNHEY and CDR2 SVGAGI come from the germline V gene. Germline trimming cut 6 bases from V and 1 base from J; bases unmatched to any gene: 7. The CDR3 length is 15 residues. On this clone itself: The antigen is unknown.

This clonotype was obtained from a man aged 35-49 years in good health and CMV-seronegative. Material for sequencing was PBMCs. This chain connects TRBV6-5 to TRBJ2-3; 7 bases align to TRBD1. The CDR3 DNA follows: TGTGCCAGCAGCCCATGGCAGGGGGGCACAGATACGCAGTATTTT. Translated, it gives CASSPWQGGTDTQYF.